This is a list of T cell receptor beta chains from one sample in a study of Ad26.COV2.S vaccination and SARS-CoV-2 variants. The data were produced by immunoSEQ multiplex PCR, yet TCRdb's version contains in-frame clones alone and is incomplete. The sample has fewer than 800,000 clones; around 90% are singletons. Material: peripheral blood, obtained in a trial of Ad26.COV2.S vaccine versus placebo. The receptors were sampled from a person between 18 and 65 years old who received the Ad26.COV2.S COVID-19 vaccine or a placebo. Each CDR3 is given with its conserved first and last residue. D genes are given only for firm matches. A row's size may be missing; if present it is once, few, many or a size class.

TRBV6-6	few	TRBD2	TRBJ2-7	TGTGCCAGCAGTTACTCGACTAGCGGGAGTTACGAGCAGTACTTC	CASSYSTSGSYEQYF
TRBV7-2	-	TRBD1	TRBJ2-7	TGTGCCAGCAGCTTAGGGGCGGGGACAGGGGGCTTAGGAGAGCAGTACTTC	CASSLGAGTGGLGEQYF
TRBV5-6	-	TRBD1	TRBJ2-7	TGTGCCAGCAGGACAGGGGAGAAGACCTACGAGCAGTACTTC	CASRTGEKTYEQYF
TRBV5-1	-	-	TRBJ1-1	TGCGCCAGCAGCTTCCAGGGTTCAGAAGCTTTCTTT	CASSFQGSEAFF
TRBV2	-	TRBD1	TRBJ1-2	TGTGCCAGCAGTTTGGGACAGAACTATGGCTACACCTTC	CASSLGQNYGYTF
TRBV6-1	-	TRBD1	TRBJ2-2	TGTGCCAGCAGTGGAGGGACAGGAGGGTGGCCCGGGGAGCTGTTTTTT	CASSGGTGGWPGELFF
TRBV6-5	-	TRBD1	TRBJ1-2	TGTGCCAGCAGTCGACAGGGTGACTATGGCTACACCTTC	CASSRQGDYGYTF
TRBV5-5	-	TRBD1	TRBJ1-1	TGTGCCAGCAGCTTCACAGGGGTCACTGAAGCTTTCTTT	CASSFTGVTEAFF
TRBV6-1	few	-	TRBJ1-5	TGTGCCAGCAGTGAAGTTGGTAGCAATCAGCCCCAGCATTTT	CASSEVGSNQPQHF
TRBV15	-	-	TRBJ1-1	TGTGCCACCAGCAGAGAGTGGGGTTCCGGTGAAGCTTTCTTT	CATSREWGSGEAFF
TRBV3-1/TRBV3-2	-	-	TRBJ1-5	TGTGCCAGCAGCCAAGATCTGACAGCCCATCAGCCCCAGCATTTT	CASSQDLTAHQPQHF
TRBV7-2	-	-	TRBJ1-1	TGTGCCAGCAGCTTAGACAGAAACACTGAAGCTTTCTTT	CASSLDRNTEAFF
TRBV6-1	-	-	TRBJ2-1	TGTGCCAGCAGTGAACCGGGTATCACCTACAATGAGCAGTTCTTC	CASSEPGITYNEQFF
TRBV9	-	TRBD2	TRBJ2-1	TGTGCCAGCAGCGTGAGCGGGAGTCTCTCCTACAATGAGCAGTTCTTC	CASSVSGSLSYNEQFF
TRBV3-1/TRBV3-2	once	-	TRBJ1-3	TGTGCCAGCAGCCAAGGGACAATGAGAAACACCATATATTTT	CASSQGTMRNTIYF
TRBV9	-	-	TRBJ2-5	TGTGCCAGCAGCGTGACAGATACTCGTGGGGAGACCCAGTACTTC	CASSVTDTRGETQYF
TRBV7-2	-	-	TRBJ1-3	TGTGCCAGCAGCCCCAGGGCCGTCTCTGGAAACACCATATATTTT	CASSPRAVSGNTIYF
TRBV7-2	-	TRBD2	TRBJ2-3	TGTGCCAGCAGCTTAAATGGCGGGGGGGCGGGCACAGATACGCAGTATTTT	CASSLNGGGAGTDTQYF
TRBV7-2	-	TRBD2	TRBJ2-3	TGTGCCAGCAGCTCTAGCGGGGGGCCGGGAGATACGCAGTATTTT	CASSSSGGPGDTQYF
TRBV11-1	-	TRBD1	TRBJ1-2	TGTGCCAGCAGCCCCGGACAGGGGGACTATGGCTACACCTTC	CASSPGQGDYGYTF
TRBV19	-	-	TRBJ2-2	TGTGCCAGTAGTATTGCTAGCAGCACCGGGGAGCTGTTTTTT	CASSIASSTGELFF
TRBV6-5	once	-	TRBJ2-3	TGTGCCAGCAGTTACGGGAGCGGAGGGGGCACAGATACGCAGTATTTT	CASSYGSGGGTDTQYF
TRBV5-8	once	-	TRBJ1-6	TGTGCCAGCAGCTTGACCATGGGCTCCTATAATTCACCCCTCCACTTT	CASSLTMGSYNSPLHF
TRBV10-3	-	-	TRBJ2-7	TGTGCCATCAGCCCCTTGGGGTACGAGCAGTACTTC	CAISPLGYEQYF
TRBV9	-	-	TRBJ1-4	TGTGCCAGCAGCCCCGGGAGGGTCAGTAATGAAAAACTGTTTTTT	CASSPGRVSNEKLFF
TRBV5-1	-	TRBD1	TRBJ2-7	TGCGCCAGCAGCTTGCCGACAGGGCGGACCTACGAGCAGTACTTC	CASSLPTGRTYEQYF
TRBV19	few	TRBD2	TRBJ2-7	TGTGCCAGTAGTATAGTTCCAGCGGGGGACCACGAGCAGTACTTC	CASSIVPAGDHEQYF
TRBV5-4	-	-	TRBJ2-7	TGTGCCAGCAGCAACAGATACGAGCAGTACTTC	CASSNRYEQYF
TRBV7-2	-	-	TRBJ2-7	TGTGCCAGCAGCCTAGAACCAGGGGTGGCCTACGAGCAGTACTTC	CASSLEPGVAYEQYF
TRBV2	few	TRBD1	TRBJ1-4	TGTGCCAGCAGGGCACAGGGGGCTTCTGAAAAACTGTTTTTT	CASRAQGASEKLFF
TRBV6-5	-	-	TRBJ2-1	TGTGCCAGCAGTTACGACAGGTACAATGAGCAGTTCTTC	CASSYDRYNEQFF
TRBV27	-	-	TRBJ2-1	TGTGCCAGCAGTTTATCGCCCGTCCTAACGGGGCAGTTCTTC	CASSLSPVLTGQFF
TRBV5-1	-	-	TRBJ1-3	TGCGCCAGCAGTGACAGCACCTCTGGAAACACCATATATTTT	CASSDSTSGNTIYF
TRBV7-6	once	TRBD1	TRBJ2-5	TGTGCCAGCAGCTTCGGACAGGGATTTTACGAGACCCAGTACTTC	CASSFGQGFYETQYF
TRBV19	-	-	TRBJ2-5	TGTGCCAGTAGTAAAGACAGGTTCGGATTAGAGACCCAGTACTTC	CASSKDRFGLETQYF
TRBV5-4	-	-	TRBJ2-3	TGTGCCAGCAGCTTCTTTCCCACAGATACGCAGTATTTT	CASSFFPTDTQYF
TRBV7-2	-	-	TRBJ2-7	TGTGCCAGCAGCTTAGGACAGCTCAGCTCCTACGAGCAGTACTTC	CASSLGQLSSYEQYF
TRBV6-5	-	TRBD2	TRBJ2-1	TGTGCCAGCAGGGGGTCGGGGGGGGCCAATGAGCAGTTCTTC	CASRGSGGANEQFF
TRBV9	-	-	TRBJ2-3	TGTGCCAGCAGCGTAGCCCTCAGCACAGATACGCAGTATTTT	CASSVALSTDTQYF
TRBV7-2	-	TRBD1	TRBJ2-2	TGTGCCAGCAGGGACAGGGGGAGGATGAGTAACACCGGGGAGCTGTTTTTT	CASRDRGRMSNTGELFF
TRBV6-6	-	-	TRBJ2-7	TGTGCCAGCAGTTACCCTTCGATTGAGCAGTACTTC	CASSYPSIEQYF
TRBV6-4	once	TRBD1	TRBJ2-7	TGTGCCAGCTCACCCGGTTCCGGGACAGGGTTCTACGAGCAGTACTTC	CASSPGSGTGFYEQYF
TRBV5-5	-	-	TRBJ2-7	TGTGCCAGCAGCTATACTCCTGATCAGGGACTGGTCTACGAGCAGTACTTC	CASSYTPDQGLVYEQYF
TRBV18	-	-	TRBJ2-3	TGTGCCAGCTCACCTATTTCCCCAGATACGCAGTATTTT	CASSPISPDTQYF
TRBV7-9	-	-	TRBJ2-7	TGTGCCAGCAGCTTGAGGGAGGCCTTCTACGAGCAGTACTTC	CASSLREAFYEQYF
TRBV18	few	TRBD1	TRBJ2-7	TGTGCCAGCTCACCAGGGACAGACTACGAGCAGTACTTC	CASSPGTDYEQYF
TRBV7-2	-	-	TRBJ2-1	TGTGCCAGCAGCCTCGGGGTTAATGAGCAGTTCTTC	CASSLGVNEQFF
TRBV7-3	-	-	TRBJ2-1	TGTGCCAGCAGCTTAATGTGGGTTCCCTACAATGAGCAGTTCTTC	CASSLMWVPYNEQFF
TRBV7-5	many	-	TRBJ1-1	TGTGCCAGAAGCAGACAGGGCACTGAAGCTTTCTTT	CARSRQGTEAFF
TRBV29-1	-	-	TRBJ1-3	TGCAGCGTTGTACCGGGGGGAAACACCATATATTTT	CSVVPGGNTIYF